The entry below describes one T cell receptor (beta chain). The second PCR ran roughly 6 to 12 cycles with a sample-barcoded 5' primer and J-beta primers. Unique molecular identifiers of 12 random nucleotides labeled each cDNA. TCRdb re-derived calls from the 5' RACE reads in MiXCR, one entry per CDR3 protein. The sample lists around 1,000,000 distinct CDR3 sequences, 25% seen once, with 0.65% to 0.75% in the top ten. These data are taken from a study of blood T cells in healthy people across ages. The CDR3 runs to 16 residues. Germline V lookup: CDR1 KGHDR, CDR2 SFDVKD. This sample also appeared in a second study, on T cells of mothers and their children. That work states: The study found slightly higher but non-significant overlap in related versus unrelated mother-child pairs.

This sequence originates from a girl under 10 years old in good health. The source material was blood. The chain joins TRBV24-1 to TRBJ2-5; 9 bases are shared with TRBD1. The last part of the DNA fits TRBJ2-7 better; the J call may be wrong. DNA of the CDR3: TGTGCCACCAGTGACACCGGGACAGGGAATCTCTACGAGCAGTACTTC. Translating gives CATSDTGTGNLYEQYF.